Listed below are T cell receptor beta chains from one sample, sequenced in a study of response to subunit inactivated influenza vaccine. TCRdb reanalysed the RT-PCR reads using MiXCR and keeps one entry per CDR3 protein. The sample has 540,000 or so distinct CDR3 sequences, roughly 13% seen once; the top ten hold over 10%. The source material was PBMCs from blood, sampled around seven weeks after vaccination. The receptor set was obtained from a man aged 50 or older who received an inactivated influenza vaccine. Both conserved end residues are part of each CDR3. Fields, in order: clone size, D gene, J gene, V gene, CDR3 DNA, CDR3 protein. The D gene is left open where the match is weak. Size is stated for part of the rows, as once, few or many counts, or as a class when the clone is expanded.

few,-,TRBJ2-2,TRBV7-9,TGTGCCAGCACCATAAACACCGGGGAGCTGTTTTTT,CASTINTGELFF
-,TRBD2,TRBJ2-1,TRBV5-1,TGCGCCAGCAGCGATTGGACTAGCGGGGACAATGAGCAGTTCTTC,CASSDWTSGDNEQFF
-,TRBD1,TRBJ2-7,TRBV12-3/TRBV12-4,TGTGCCAGCAGGTCGGGACAGGGGGCTGACGAGCAGTACTTC,CASRSGQGADEQYF
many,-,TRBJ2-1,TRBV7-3,TGTGCCAGCAGCCCATGGGGGCTCAATGAGCAGTTCTTC,CASSPWGLNEQFF
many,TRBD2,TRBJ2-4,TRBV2,TGTGCCAGCATGCAACTAGCGCTAGGTAAAAACATTCAGTACTTC,CASMQLALGKNIQYF
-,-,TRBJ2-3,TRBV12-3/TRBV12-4,TGTGCCAGCAGTTCTACGGGCCAAAGCACAGATACGCAGTATTTT,CASSSTGQSTDTQYF
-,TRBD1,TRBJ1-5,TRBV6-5,TGTGCCAGCAGTTACTCGTACAGGGGTGAGCAGCCCCAGCATTTT,CASSYSYRGEQPQHF
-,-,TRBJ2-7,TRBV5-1,TGCGCCAGCAGCTTGGCCTCGGCCGTTACCCGTTACGAGCAGTACTTC,CASSLASAVTRYEQYF
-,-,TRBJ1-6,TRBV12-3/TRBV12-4,TGTGCCAGCAGGACAGGTGCTTCACCCCTCCACTTT,CASRTGASPLHF
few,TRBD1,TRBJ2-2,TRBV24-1,TGTGCCACCCAGGGACAGGCGAACACCGGGGAGCTGTTTTTT,CATQGQANTGELFF
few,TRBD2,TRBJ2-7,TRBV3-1,TGTGCCAGCAGCCAAGACCGACTTACTAGCGGGAGGGACGAGCAGTACTTC,CASSQDRLTSGRDEQYF
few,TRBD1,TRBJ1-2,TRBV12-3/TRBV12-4,TGTGCCAGCAGTTTTTTACAGGGGCATGGCTACACCTTC,CASSFLQGHGYTF
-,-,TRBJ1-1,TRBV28,TGTGCCAGCAGGGAACGGACGGTTACTGAAGCTTTCTTT,CASRERTVTEAFF
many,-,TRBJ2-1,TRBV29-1,TGCAGCGTTTGGGACCCCGGGAGTGAGCAGTTCTTC,CSVWDPGSEQFF
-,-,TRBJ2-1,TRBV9,TGTGCCAGCAGCGTAGTCGTGGGAGGAACGGGTGAGCAGTTCTTC,CASSVVVGGTGEQFF
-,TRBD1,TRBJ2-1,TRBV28,TGTGCCAGCAGGGGTAGGGGGCGGCGTGAGCAGTTCTTC,CASRGRGRREQFF
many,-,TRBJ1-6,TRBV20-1,TGCAGTGCTAGAGGTAGCAGGGTTATGACACCCCTCCACTTT,CSARGSRVMTPLHF
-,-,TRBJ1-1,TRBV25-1,TGTGCCAGCAGTGAGGGTGTTGAAGCTTTCTTT,CASSEGVEAFF
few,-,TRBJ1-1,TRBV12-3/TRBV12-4,TGTGCCAGCAGTGGGCAGGGACCTGAAGCTTTCTTT,CASSGQGPEAFF
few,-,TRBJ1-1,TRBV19,TGTGCCAGTAGTATTTCCCAGTGGGGCACTGAAGCTTTCTTT,CASSISQWGTEAFF
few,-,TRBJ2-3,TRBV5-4,TGTGCCAGCAGCTTGAAGAGTGGAAGCACAGATACGCAGTATTTT,CASSLKSGSTDTQYF
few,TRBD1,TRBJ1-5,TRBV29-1,TGCAGCGTCTCGACAGGGGGAGGCAATCAGCCCCAGCATTTT,CSVSTGGGNQPQHF
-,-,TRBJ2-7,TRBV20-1,TGCAGTGCTAGAGTCCCTCGCTTAATAGTTTACGAGCAGTACTTC,CSARVPRLIVYEQYF
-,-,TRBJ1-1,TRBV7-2,TGTGCCAGCAGCTTTTCACCCCCGGCAGGGCTCACTGAAGCTTTCTTT,CASSFSPPAGLTEAFF
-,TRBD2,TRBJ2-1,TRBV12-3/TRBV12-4,TGTGCCAGCAGTTTAGAAGGGGTAGGGAGGGACAATGAGCAGTTCTTC,CASSLEGVGRDNEQFF
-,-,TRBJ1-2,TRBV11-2,TGTGCCAGCAGCAGAGTCCAGACCTATGGCTACACCTTC,CASSRVQTYGYTF
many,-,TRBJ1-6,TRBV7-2,TGTGCCAGCAGCTTATCTCACAGCTCCTATAATTCACCCCTCCACTTT,CASSLSHSSYNSPLHF
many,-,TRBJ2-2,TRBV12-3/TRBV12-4,TGTGCCAGCACCCACACGAGTCCCGGGGAGCTGTTTTTT,CASTHTSPGELFF
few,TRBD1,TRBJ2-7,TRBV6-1,TGTGCCAGCAGACCGGGACAGGGAGAATACGAGCAGTACTTC,CASRPGQGEYEQYF
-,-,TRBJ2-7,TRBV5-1,TGCGCCAGCAGCTTGGGGTCAGCCAGGAACGAGCAGTACTTC,CASSLGSARNEQYF
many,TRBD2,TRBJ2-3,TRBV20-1,TGCAGTGCTAGAGATCTTAGCGGGGGGGCAGATACGCAGTATTTT,CSARDLSGGADTQYF
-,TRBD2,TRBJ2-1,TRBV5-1,TGCGCCAGCAGCTTGGTAGGCGGGGGGGCCGTTGAGCAGTTCTTC,CASSLVGGGAVEQFF
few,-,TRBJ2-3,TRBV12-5,TGTGCTAGTGTCGACGGGGAGGGCACAGATACGCAGTATTTT,CASVDGEGTDTQYF
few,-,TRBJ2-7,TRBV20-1,TGCAGTGCTAGACAAGGGTTGAACTACGAGCAGTACTTC,CSARQGLNYEQYF
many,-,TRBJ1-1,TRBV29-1,TGCAGCGCGGTAACAGGGTTAACTGAAGCTTTCTTT,CSAVTGLTEAFF
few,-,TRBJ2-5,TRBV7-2,TGTGCCAGCAGCGCTGCGATGGCAGCGGAGACCCAGTACTTC,CASSAAMAAETQYF
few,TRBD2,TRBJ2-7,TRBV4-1,TGCGCCAGCAGCCAAGGGGTGGCTAGCGGGGTGGGCGAGCAGTACTTC,CASSQGVASGVGEQYF
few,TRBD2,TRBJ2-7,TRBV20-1,TGCAGTGCTAGGAGCCGGACTAGCGGGGCCTACGAGCAGTACTTC,CSARSRTSGAYEQYF
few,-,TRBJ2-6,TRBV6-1,TGTGCCAGCAGGATTGGTTCAGCCTCTGGGGCCAACGTCCTGACTTTC,CASRIGSASGANVLTF
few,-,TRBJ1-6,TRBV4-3,TGCGCCAGCAGCCAAGTTTATTCCGGGACATCTAACTCCTATAATTCACCCCTCCACTTT,CASSQVYSGTSNSYNSPLHF
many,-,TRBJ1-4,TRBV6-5,TGTGCCAGCAGTTACGGGGGGGCGGCTAATGAAAAACTGTTTTTT,CASSYGGAANEKLFF
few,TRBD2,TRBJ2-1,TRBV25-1,TGTGCCAGCAGTGGCCGGACTAGCGGGGGGCAATATAACAATGAGCAGTTCTTC,CASSGRTSGGQYNNEQFF
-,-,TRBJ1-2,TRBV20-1,TGCAGTGCTAGACACCCCTCCGAGGGAGCCTATGGCTACACCTTC,CSARHPSEGAYGYTF
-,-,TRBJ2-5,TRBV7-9,TGTGCCAGCAGTTGGGGGGCAGGGGTACAAGAGACCCAGTACTTC,CASSWGAGVQETQYF
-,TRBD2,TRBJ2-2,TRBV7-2,TGTGCCAGCAGCTTAACGACTAGCGGGATTCCCGGGGAGCTGTTTTTT,CASSLTTSGIPGELFF
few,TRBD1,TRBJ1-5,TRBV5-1,TGCGCCAGCAGCTTGGCGCCAGGGGGACAGCCCCAGCATTTT,CASSLAPGGQPQHF
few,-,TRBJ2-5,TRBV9,TGTGCCAGCAGCGTGGGAGATCGGGAGACCCAGTACTTC,CASSVGDRETQYF
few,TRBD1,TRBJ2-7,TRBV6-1,TGTGCCAGCAGTGTTGGAGCAGGGGGCGTCGAGCAGTACTTC,CASSVGAGGVEQYF
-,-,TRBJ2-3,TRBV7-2,TGTGCCAGCAGCTTAGCATTTGACGGCACAGATACGCAGTATTTT,CASSLAFDGTDTQYF
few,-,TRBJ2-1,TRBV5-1,TGCGCCAGCAGCTTGGTTGGATCAGGGGTTGAGCAGTTCTTC,CASSLVGSGVEQFF
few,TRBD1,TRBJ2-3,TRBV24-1,TGTGCCACCAGTGATTTGGGGGACAGGGAGCTGAATACGCAGTATTTT,CATSDLGDRELNTQYF
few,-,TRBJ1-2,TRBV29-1,TGCAGCGTTGGGAGAGCATCCTATGGCTACACCTTC,CSVGRASYGYTF
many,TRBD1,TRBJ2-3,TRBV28,TGTGCCAGCAGTCCGGACAGGGTAACAGATACGCAGTATTTT,CASSPDRVTDTQYF
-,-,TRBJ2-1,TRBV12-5,TGTGCTAGTGGTTTTGCTTCGCACAATGAGCAGTTCTTC,CASGFASHNEQFF